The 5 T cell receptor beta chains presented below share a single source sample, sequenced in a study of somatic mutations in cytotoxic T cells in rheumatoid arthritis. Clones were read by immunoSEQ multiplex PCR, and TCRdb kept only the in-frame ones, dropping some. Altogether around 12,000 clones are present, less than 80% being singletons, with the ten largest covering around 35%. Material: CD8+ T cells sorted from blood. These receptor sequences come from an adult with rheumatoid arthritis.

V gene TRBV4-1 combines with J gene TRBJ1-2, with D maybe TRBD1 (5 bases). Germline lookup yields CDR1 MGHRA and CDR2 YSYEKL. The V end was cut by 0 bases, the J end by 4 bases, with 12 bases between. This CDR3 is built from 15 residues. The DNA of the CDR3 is TGCGCCAGCAGCCAAGAGAGCCGGGGGATCTATGGCTACACCTTC. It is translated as CASSQESRGIYGYTF.

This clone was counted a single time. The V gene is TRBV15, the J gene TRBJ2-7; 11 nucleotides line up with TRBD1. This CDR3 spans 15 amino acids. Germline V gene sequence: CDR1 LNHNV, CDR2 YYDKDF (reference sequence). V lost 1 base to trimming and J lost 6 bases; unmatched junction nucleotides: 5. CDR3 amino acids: CATSRVRTGGLEQYF. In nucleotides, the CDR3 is TGTGCCACCAGCAGAGTACGGACAGGGGGCCTCGAGCAGTACTTC.

The CDR3 coding sequence is TGTGCCAGCAGCTCCTGGGCTAGCAATCAGCCCCAGCATTTT. This encodes CASSSWASNQPQHF. The chain joins TRBV7-8 to TRBJ1-5; D call uncertain. The CDR3 contains 14 residues. Trimming pared 4 bases from V and 0 bases from J, leaving 7 bases between. The V gene's germline CDR1 is SGHVS and CDR2 FQNEAQ.

DNA for the CDR3: TGCGCCAGCAGCTTGGACTTATTTTTGTTAACTGAAGCTTTCTTT. Translating gives CASSLDLFLLTEAFF. The rearrangement joins TRBV5-1 to TRBJ1-1; D not resolved. Trimming stripped 0 bases from V and 5 bases from J, with 14 bases between. The CDR3 totals 15 residues. Germline lookup yields CDR1 SGHRS and CDR2 YFSETQ.

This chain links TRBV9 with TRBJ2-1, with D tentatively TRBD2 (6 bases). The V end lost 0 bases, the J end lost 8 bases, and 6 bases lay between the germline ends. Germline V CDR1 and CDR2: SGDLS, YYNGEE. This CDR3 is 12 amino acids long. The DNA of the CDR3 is TGTGCCAGCAGCGTAGGGGGGGATGAGCAGTTCTTC. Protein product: CASSVGGDEQFF.